Shown below are 20 T cell receptor beta chains from a single sample sequenced in a study of OX40 agonist ivuxolimab in advanced cancers. Data came from immunoSEQ multiplex PCR; TCRdb stores just in-frame clones and leaves some out. The profile shows roughly 63,000 clones, roughly nine tenths of them singletons. This specimen was CD4+ or CD8+ T cells sorted from blood, taken in a trial of the OX40 agonist ivuxolimab. The source of these receptors is an adult with an advanced solid tumor such as melanoma, head and neck, liver or kidney cancer.

The rearrangement links TRBV28 to TRBJ2-3; 8 bases fit TRBD1. CDR3 length: 17 residues. With V trimmed by 3 bases and J by 3 bases, 11 bases remained unmatched. Germline CDR1 and CDR2: MDHEN and SYDVKM. Here the CDR3 DNA reads TGTGCCAGCAGTTTGAGGAGGACAGGGACGTTGACAGATACGCAGTATTTT. Protein sequence: CASSLRRTGTLTDTQYF.

The chain combines TRBV27 with TRBJ1-1; D is unclear. Germline assignment: CDR1 MNHEY and CDR2 SMNVEV (reference sequence). This CDR3 is built from 12 residues. Trimming shortened V by 6 bases and J by 8 bases, and 13 bases separated the two germline ends. CDR3 nucleotides: TGTGCCAGCAGCCCGACTGGGAGAGAAGCTTTCTTT. The encoded protein is CASSPTGREAFF.

The chain is built from TRBV6-5 and TRBJ2-3, with 12 bases matching TRBD2. The CDR3 runs 15 residues. The germline V gene has CDR1 MNHEY and CDR2 SVGAGI. Trimming cost V 6 bases and J 0 bases; bases outside gene matches: 1. The CDR3 DNA reads TGTGCCAGCAGCGGACTAGCGGGAAGCACAGATACGCAGTATTTT. Residues: CASSGLAGSTDTQYF.

The V call is TRBV5-1, the J call TRBJ2-2; TRBD1 might be the D (6 bases). The germline V and J ends were trimmed by 0 bases and 5 bases, with 11 bases remaining between them. This CDR3 spans 15 amino acids. Germline V gene sequence: CDR1 SGHRS, CDR2 YFSETQ. CDR3 amino acids: CASSLEQGRTGELFF. CDR3 nucleotides: TGCGCCAGCAGCTTGGAGCAGGGGCGAACCGGGGAGCTGTTTTTT.

The CDR3 loop is CASSLGEQYF. As DNA, the CDR3 is TGTGCCAGCAGCTTAGGCGAGCAGTACTTC. This sequence joins TRBV7-2 and TRBJ2-7; D unclear. This CDR3 comprises 10 residues. Germline CDR1 and CDR2: SGHTA and FQGNSA. V lost 1 base and J 6 bases, leaving 1 base between the germline ends.

V gene TRBV9 combines with J gene TRBJ2-2; the D gene is possibly TRBD1 (5 bases). Trimming removed 1 base from V and 5 bases from J, with 12 bases in between. The CDR3 contains 15 residues. From germline, CDR1 is SGDLS and CDR2 YYNGEE. In nucleotides, the CDR3 is TGTGCCAGCAGCGTATCGCAGGGCTATACCGGGGAGCTGTTTTTT. As protein: CASSVSQGYTGELFF.

The chain couples TRBV19 to TRBJ1-5; TRBD1 agrees at 9 bases. Germline V gene sequence: CDR1 LNHDA, CDR2 SQIVND (reference sequence). V dropped 6 bases and J dropped 3; count of bases not matched to a gene: 9. This CDR3 region has 16 residues. CDR3 DNA sequence: TGTGCCAGTAGCTGGGACAGGGCGCGTCACAATCAGCCCCAGCATTTT. It yields the protein CASSWDRARHNQPQHF.

V is TRBV2 and J is TRBJ2-2; unclear D gene. The ends were cut back, 6 bases at V and 9 bases at J, with 14 bases in the middle. The CDR3 spans 13 residues. The germline V gene encodes CDR1 SNHLY and CDR2 FYNNEI. The CDR3 region is CASSDGASRELFF. CDR3 DNA: TGTGCCAGCAGCGATGGTGCCAGCCGGGAGCTGTTTTTT.

This chain connects TRBV19 to TRBJ2-1, with 12 bases matching TRBD1. Germline-derived CDR1 and CDR2 are LNHDA and SQIVND (reference sequence). The CDR3 has 15 amino acids. V shed 7 bases and J 3 bases; nucleotides not matched to a gene: 4. The chain's CDR3 is CASTGTGGYYNEQFF. The CDR3 coding sequence is TGTGCCAGTACCGGGACAGGGGGCTACTACAATGAGCAGTTCTTC.

The rearrangement uses TRBV14 and TRBJ2-7, with no clear D. CDR3 length: 15 amino acids. Germline V lookup: CDR1 SGHDN, CDR2 FVKESK. Trimming pared 3 bases from V and 3 bases from J, leaving 15 bases between. CDR3 DNA sequence: TGTGCCAGCAGCCACCACTCCAAACCGATCTACGAGCAGTACTTC. Protein sequence: CASSHHSKPIYEQYF. Full variable domain (missing parts from reference TRBV14 and TRBJ2-7): EAGVTQFPSHSVIEKGQTVTLRCDPISGHDNLYWYRRVMGKEIKFLLHFVKESKQDESGMPNNRFLAERTGGTYSTLKVQPAELEDSGVYFCASSHHSKPIYEQYFGPGTRLTVT.

This clone has more than one count but fewer than ten. V and J are TRBV7-8 and TRBJ1-3; no definite D call. The CDR3 is 13 residues long. With 5 bases removed from V and 8 bases from J, the gap between germline ends came to 13 bases. Germline V gene lookup returns CDR1 SGHVS and CDR2 FQNEAQ. CDR3 sequence (DNA): TGTGCCAGCAGCCTCTACGCCGGATACACCATATATTTT. Encoded protein: CASSLYAGYTIYF.

This chain connects TRBV19 to TRBJ2-1; 12 nucleotides align to TRBD2. Germline assignment: CDR1 LNHDA and CDR2 SQIVND (reference sequence). The V and J ends lost 6 bases and 6 bases, in that order; junction bases with no gene match: 0. The CDR3 is 13 residues long. The DNA of the CDR3 is TGTGCCAGTAGGACTAGCGGGGGCAATGAGCAGTTCTTC. Amino acids: CASRTSGGNEQFF.

This sequence joins TRBV10-3 and TRBJ1-4; no clear D gene. Germline loops: CDR1 ENHRY, CDR2 SYGVKD. Trimming took 3 bases from V and 0 from J, leaving 11 bases between them. This CDR3 contains 16 residues. The CDR3 DNA follows: TGTGCCATCAGTGAAGGCAGGATGGCAACTAATGAAAAACTGTTTTTT. Its translation is CAISEGRMATNEKLFF.

The chain is built from TRBV5-1 and TRBJ2-5; 15 nucleotides agree with TRBD2. This CDR3 contains 20 residues. Germline V lookup: CDR1 SGHRS, CDR2 YFSETQ. Trimming cost V 0 bases and J 5 bases; bases outside gene matches: 14. The CDR3 sequence: CASSLAIAGTSGRPSETQYF. As DNA, the CDR3 is TGCGCCAGCAGCTTGGCAATAGCCGGGACTAGCGGGAGGCCTAGCGAGACCCAGTACTTC.

This clone is labeled as medium-sized. The chain is built from TRBV19 and TRBJ2-2; D may be TRBD2 (6 bases). Germline V CDR1 and CDR2: LNHDA, SQIVND (reference sequence). V was cut by 7 bases and J by 5 bases, with 14 bases left in between. The length of the CDR3 is 14 residues. Here the CDR3 reads CASMAGRVTGELFF. In DNA, the CDR3 is TGTGCCAGTATGGCCGGGAGAGTTACCGGGGAGCTGTTTTTT.

This clone was seen only a few times. The CDR3 loop reads CASSDGTGRTDTQYF. CDR3 DNA sequence: TGTGCCAGCAGCGACGGGACAGGGAGGACCGATACGCAGTATTTT. The J gene is TRBJ2-3, the V gene TRBV9; 9 bases agree with TRBD1. Germline assignment: CDR1 SGDLS and CDR2 YYNGEE. J lost 6 bases, V lost 3 bases, and 8 bases had no gene match. The CDR3 is 15 residues long.

This clone appeared a single time. The rearrangement uses TRBV28 and TRBJ2-7; D is ambiguous. With 9 bases removed from V and 1 base from J, the gap between germline ends came to 10 bases. The V gene's germline CDR1 is MDHEN and CDR2 SYDVKM. The CDR3 is 12 amino acids. The CDR3 protein is CASSYASYEQYF. The CDR3 DNA reads as TGTGCCAGTTCCTATGCTTCCTACGAGCAGTACTTC.

This sequence joins TRBV10-3 and TRBJ2-7; D tentatively fits TRBD1 or TRBD2 (5 bases each). Per germline, CDR1 ENHRY and CDR2 SYGVKD. V was clipped by 6 bases and J by 3 bases, with 15 bases between them. The CDR3 runs to 14 residues. CDR3 protein: CAIRGTAGVYEQYF. The CDR3 nucleotides are TGTGCCATCAGGGGGACGGCTGGGGTCTACGAGCAGTACTTC.

The chain couples TRBV5-4 to TRBJ1-2; 11 bases are a match to TRBD1. Trimming removed 0 bases from V and 5 bases from J; junction bases left unmatched: 15. The CDR3 runs to 19 residues. The germline gives CDR1 SGHNT, CDR2 YYREEE (reference sequence). CDR3 nucleotide sequence: TGTGCCAGCAGCTTGGGGCCAATGAGTGGACAGGGGGCGGAGTATGGCTACACCTTC. It yields the protein CASSLGPMSGQGAEYGYTF.

The sample holds one count of this clone. The CDR3 region is CAISELRKRDRGSNQPQHF. In DNA, the CDR3 is TGTGCCATCAGTGAGCTAAGAAAGAGGGACAGGGGTAGCAATCAGCCCCAGCATTTT. The genes are TRBV10-3 and TRBJ1-5, with 10 bases matching TRBD1. The length of the CDR3 is 19 residues. From germline, CDR1 is ENHRY and CDR2 SYGVKD. V shed 2 bases and J 0 bases; nucleotides not matched to a gene: 10.